The 32 T cell receptor beta chains listed next were all sequenced from one sample in a study of identical twins. MiXCR, run by TCRdb on the 5' RACE reads, gives a single entry per CDR3 protein. Of about 1.7 million distinct CDR3 sequences listed, under 35% are singletons. Input material: cord blood. The receptors shown here come from a newborn girl in good health.

This clonotype has only a few counts. The V call is TRBV5-1, the J call TRBJ2-1; 12 positions agree with TRBD2. The V gene end was trimmed by 4 bases and the J gene end by 4 bases; junction bases not matched to a gene: 6. There are 16 residues in the CDR3. Germline lookup yields CDR1 SGHRS and CDR2 YFSETQ. The CDR3 is CASSALGLAGYNEQFF. The CDR3 DNA reads TGCGCCAGCAGCGCCTTGGGACTAGCGGGTTACAATGAGCAGTTCTTC.

A few counts support this clonotype. The chain recombines TRBV10-2 with TRBJ2-5; D gene uncertain. Germline values: CDR1 WSHSY, CDR2 SAAADI. V dropped 9 bases and J dropped 1 base, with 27 bases sitting between them. The CDR3 has 18 amino acids. In DNA form, the CDR3 reads TGCGCCAGTAAGGACGGACGTAACATGTTTTCGGCCCAAGAGACCCAGTACTTC. Amino acid sequence: CASKDGRNMFSAQETQYF.

The J gene is TRBJ1-1, the V gene TRBV11-2, with D unclear. V was cut by 4 bases and J by 5 bases, with 8 bases left in between. This CDR3 contains 12 residues. Germline lookup yields CDR1 SGHAT and CDR2 FQNNGV. For the CDR3, the DNA is TGTGCCAGCAGCTGGAGACGGACTGAAGCTTTCTTT. This encodes CASSWRRTEAFF.

On this clonotype itself: With a far larger clone one base away, a read error is the likely cause. V usage is TRBV7-9 and J usage is TRBJ2-3; D gene ambiguous. Germline CDR1 is SEHNR and CDR2 is FQNEAQ (reference sequence). V shed 5 bases and J shed 5 bases, with 8 bases lying between them. The CDR3 consists of 12 residues. DNA of the CDR3: TGTGCCAGCAGCCAAGAGATAGATACGCAGTATTTT. Translated, it gives CASSQEIDTQYF.

The J gene is TRBJ1-1, the V gene TRBV7-2; no definite D call. Germline V gene sequence: CDR1 SGHTA, CDR2 FQGNSA. V dropped 1 base and J dropped 5 bases, with 11 bases sitting between them. The CDR3 consists of 14 residues. CDR3 amino acids: CASSLERLRTEAFF. The CDR3, as DNA: TGTGCCAGCAGCTTAGAACGGCTGAGGACTGAAGCTTTCTTT.

The chain carries TRBV28 and TRBJ2-7; 8 bases are shared with TRBD1. Trimming at V came to 5 bases and at J to 0 bases, leaving 9 bases not matched to a gene. Germline CDR1 MDHEN, CDR2 SYDVKM. The CDR3 runs to 16 residues. The CDR3 nucleotides are TGTGCCAGCAGTGCGAGGACAGGGAGAAGCTCCTACGAGCAGTACTTC. It encodes CASSARTGRSSYEQYF.

This clonotype was seen only a few times. The chain links TRBV12-3 or TRBV12-4 to TRBJ2-1; D tentatively reads TRBD1 or TRBD2 (5 bases each). The J call could be wrong; TRBJ2-7 is a better fit for the DNA end. The CDR3 runs to 13 residues. The CDR3 sequence is CASSPGRNNEQYF. CDR3 in DNA: TGTGCCAGCAGTCCGGGGCGCAACAATGAGCAGTACTTC.

This clonotype was counted only a few times. CDR3 sequence (DNA): TGTGCCAGCGCCGAGGGGGCTGGCTACACCTTC. As protein: CASAEGAGYTF. The V and J genes are TRBV4-2 and TRBJ1-2, with TRBD1 identical over 7 bases. CDR3 length: 11 residues. Trimming took 8 bases from V and 7 from J; bases not matched to a gene: 4. Germline V gives CDR1 LGHNA, CDR2 YNFKEQ.

This clonotype was seen only a few times. The chain recombines TRBV20-1 with TRBJ2-5, with D possibly matching TRBD1 (5 bases). TRBJ2-7 explains the end of the DNA better; the J call may be wrong. The CDR3 is 13 amino acids. The germline V gene has CDR1 DFQATT and CDR2 SNEGSKA (reference sequence). The CDR3 DNA follows: TGCAGTGCTAGAGAGTCTACAGGATCCGAGCAGTACTTC. Its protein is CSARESTGSEQYF.

Ten or more counts support this clonotype. The chain uses TRBV20-1 and TRBJ2-7; the match to TRBD1 covers 11 bases. Germline-derived CDR1 and CDR2 are DFQATT and SNEGSKA (reference sequence). This CDR3 has 14 residues. With 2 bases clipped from V and 2 bases from J, the junction kept 2 bases outside the gene matches. This CDR3 reads CSARLGQGAYEQYF. The CDR3 nucleotides read TGCAGTGCTAGACTGGGACAGGGGGCCTACGAGCAGTACTTC.

The chain has TRBV24-1 and TRBJ2-7; no definite D call. Trimming removed 1 base from V and 3 bases from J, with 6 bases in between. There are 13 residues in the CDR3. Germline assignment: CDR1 KGHDR and CDR2 SFDVKD. The CDR3 DNA follows: TGTGCCACCAGTGATTTAAACGGCTACGAGCAGTACTTC. Translated, it gives CATSDLNGYEQYF.

This clonotype was detected only once. The rearrangement uses TRBV7-2 and TRBJ1-1; D is undetermined. Per germline, CDR1 SGHTA and CDR2 FQGNSA. This CDR3 comprises 14 residues. Trimming cost V 5 bases and J 1 base, with 11 bases left between them. CDR3 residues: CASSILGSNTEAFF. The DNA of the CDR3 is TGTGCCAGCAGCATACTGGGATCGAACACTGAAGCTTTCTTT.

This clonotype was seen a handful of times. The chain has TRBV24-1 and TRBJ1-5; 7 nucleotides agree with TRBD1. V lost 4 bases to trimming and J lost 9 bases; unmatched junction nucleotides: 8. The germline CDR1 and CDR2 sequences are KGHDR and SFDVKD. The CDR3 has 14 amino acids. CDR3 nucleotides: TGTGCCACCAGTGAACTGACAGGGTCCTGGCCCCAGCATTTT. It codes for CATSELTGSWPQHF.

This clonotype was counted only a few times. The V and J genes are TRBV19 and TRBJ2-1; 7 bases map to TRBD2. After removal of 2 bases from V and 9 bases from J, the junction contained 19 bases not matched to a gene. Germline V gives CDR1 LNHDA, CDR2 SQIVND (reference sequence). The CDR3 extends over 18 amino acids. CDR3 amino acids: CASSIKEWRAGVSPEQFF. CDR3 DNA sequence: TGTGCCAGTAGTATAAAGGAGTGGCGGGCGGGAGTGTCCCCTGAGCAGTTCTTC.

Comment on this clonotype: A much larger clonotype is one base distant, so this may be a read error. This rearrangement joins TRBV10-3 to TRBJ2-5, with D hard to call. The DNA end favors TRBJ2-7, so the J call may be wrong. This CDR3 is 15 amino acids long. Germline lookup yields CDR1 ENHRY and CDR2 SYGVKD. Here the CDR3 DNA reads TGTGCCATCAGTGAACGGCAGACCTCCTCCCACGAGCAGTACTTC. It is translated as CAISERQTSSHEQYF.

The chain links TRBV12-3 or TRBV12-4 to TRBJ2-7; D is perhaps TRBD1 or TRBD2 (5 bases each). This CDR3 has 15 residues. V dropped 1 base and J dropped 7 bases, with 17 bases sitting between them. The CDR3 reads CASSLGSPGTGEQYF. CDR3 DNA: TGTGCCAGCAGTTTAGGTTCGCCGGGGACGGGAGAGCAGTACTTC.

The rearrangement joins TRBV4-1 to TRBJ2-7, with a possible D match to TRBD2 (5 bases). From germline, CDR1 is MGHRA and CDR2 YSYEKL. Trimming shortened V by 0 bases and J by 4 bases, and 13 bases separated the two germline ends. The CDR3 has 15 amino acids. The CDR3 protein is CASSQERLARYEQYF. CDR3 in DNA: TGCGCCAGCAGCCAAGAGCGCCTAGCTCGGTACGAGCAGTACTTC.

The J gene is TRBJ2-5, the V gene TRBV24-1; 8 nucleotides match TRBD2. The J segment lost 11 bases and the V segment lost 4 bases, leaving 17 bases of the junction unmatched. Germline assignment: CDR1 KGHDR and CDR2 SFDVKD. The CDR3 has 16 amino acids. The DNA of the CDR3 is TGTGCCACCAGTGAGGTGACCGGGACTAGAAGGAATGAGCAGTACTTC. The encoded protein is CATSEVTGTRRNEQYF.

The DNA for the CDR3 is TGTGCCAGCAGCTTAGCGATAGGGGGGGGCAGGAGCTCCTACAATGAGCAGTTCTTC. Translating gives CASSLAIGGGRSSYNEQFF. This chain connects TRBV7-9 to TRBJ2-1, with D possibly being TRBD2 (7 bases). The V and J ends lost 0 bases and 0 bases respectively, with 18 bases between them. The length of the CDR3 is 19 residues. Germline CDR1 reads SEHNR; CDR2 reads FQNEAQ (reference sequence). Supplemented by reference TRBV7-9 and TRBJ2-1, the full variable domain reads DTGVSQNPRHKITKRGQNVTFRCDPISEHNRLYWYRQTLGQGPEFLTYFQNEAQLEKSRLLSDRFSAERPKGSFSTLEIQRTEQGDSAMYLCASSLAIGGGRSSYNEQFFGPGTRLTVL.

V usage is TRBV29-1 and J usage is TRBJ1-4; 9 nucleotides match TRBD1. CDR1 and CDR2 (germline): SQVTM, ANQGSEA. The ends lost 7 bases at V and 7 bases at J; junction bases unmatched: 19. This CDR3 has 17 amino acids. CDR3 region: CSATAGTGNLQGEKLFF. The DNA for the CDR3 is TGCAGCGCTACGGCCGGGACAGGGAATCTTCAAGGTGAAAAACTGTTTTTT.

This clonotype was seen only a few times. The chain employs TRBV20-1 and TRBJ2-7; the match to TRBD2 covers 8 bases. CDR1 is DFQATT, CDR2 SNEGSKA, per germline (reference sequence). Losses at the gene ends were 0 bases for V and 3 bases for J; bases not matched to a gene: 16. This CDR3 comprises 18 residues. The CDR3 region is CSARDITSGTSDLYEQYF. CDR3 DNA: TGCAGTGCTAGAGATATAACCTCCGGGACTAGTGACCTCTACGAGCAGTACTTC.

CDR3: CSAIPTSGYNEQFF. In DNA form, the CDR3 reads TGCAGTGCTATCCCGACTAGCGGGTACAATGAGCAGTTCTTC. The rearrangement uses TRBV20-1 and TRBJ2-1; 10 nucleotides align to TRBD2. The CDR3 loop spans 14 amino acids. V lost 4 bases and J lost 4; bases outside the gene matches: 4. Looked up from germline, CDR1 is DFQATT and CDR2 is SNEGSKA (reference sequence).

This clonotype was recorded a few times. V gene TRBV12-3 or TRBV12-4 combines with J gene TRBJ2-3; 8 bases are a match to TRBD2. V lost 3 bases, J lost 5 bases, and 10 bases stayed unmatched. There are 16 residues in the CDR3. The DNA for the CDR3 is TGTGCCAGCAGTTTGCGGTCGGGGGGGGGAAGAGATACGCAGTATTTT. Amino acid sequence: CASSLRSGGGRDTQYF.

CDR3 region: CASSQDAAIGQETQYF. The CDR3, as DNA: TGTGCCAGCAGCCAAGATGCGGCTATCGGGCAAGAGACCCAGTACTTC. The rearrangement links TRBV4-2 to TRBJ2-5; D ambiguous. Germline V gene sequence: CDR1 LGHNA, CDR2 YNFKEQ. This CDR3 has 16 amino acids. V lost 0 bases and J 2 bases, leaving 13 bases between the germline ends.

The genes are TRBV24-1 and TRBJ1-5; D is unclear. The germline V gene encodes CDR1 KGHDR and CDR2 SFDVKD. V lost 4 bases and J 3 bases, leaving 15 bases between the germline ends. The CDR3 spans 16 residues. The CDR3 spells CATSEALNGPNQPQHF. The CDR3 DNA reads TGTGCCACCAGTGAGGCCTTAAATGGCCCCAATCAGCCCCAGCATTTT.

This clonotype has just a few counts. The V gene is TRBV28, the J gene TRBJ1-6; D remains unclear. The CDR3 sequence is 14 residues long. Germline assignment: CDR1 MDHEN and CDR2 SYDVKM. V was clipped by 3 bases and J by 10 bases, with 13 bases between them. The CDR3 DNA sequence: TGTGCCAGCAGTTTGACGGGAAGTCAGTCACCCCTCCACTTT. This translates into CASSLTGSQSPLHF.

J is TRBJ2-2 and V is TRBV28, with D possibly being TRBD1 (6 bases). Trimming left V 4 bases short and J 6 bases short, with 15 bases between. In germline, CDR1 is MDHEN, CDR2 SYDVKM. This CDR3 is 15 amino acids long. The chain's CDR3 is CASSSGTRVSGELFF. CDR3 in DNA: TGTGCCAGCAGTTCCGGGACAAGGGTTTCCGGGGAGCTGTTTTTT.

The chain recombines TRBV5-1 with TRBJ1-4; D ambiguous. CDR1 and CDR2 (germline): SGHRS, YFSETQ. Trimming pared 2 bases from V and 8 bases from J, leaving 13 bases between. The CDR3 is made up of 14 amino acids. The CDR3 protein is CASSLGPAEEKLFF. The CDR3 DNA follows: TGCGCCAGCAGCTTAGGGCCAGCTGAGGAAAAACTGTTTTTT.

Regarding this clonotype: One end of the junction is discordant with germline, which a read error may explain. This chain connects TRBV6-7 to TRBJ2-1, with a possible D match to TRBD1 (5 bases). TRBV6-7 counts as an open reading frame of uncertain function. There are 13 residues in the CDR3. CDR3 DNA: TGTGCCAGCAGTTATCAGGGTCTGCATGAGCAGTCCTTC. Translating it yields CASSYQGLHEQSF.

The V call is TRBV12-3 or TRBV12-4, the J call TRBJ2-4; 7 positions agree with TRBD1. Judging by the DNA end, TRBJ2-7 fits better; the J call may be wrong. The CDR3 spans 14 residues. The CDR3 spells CASSHRTGAYEQYF. CDR3 coding DNA: TGTGCCAGCAGCCACCGCACAGGGGCCTACGAGCAGTACTTC.

This clonotype was seen only a few times. The rearrangement joins TRBV10-3 to TRBJ2-6; weak D call: TRBD2 (5 bases). Deletions cut 4 bases from V and 3 bases from J, with 10 bases between. Germline CDR1 ENHRY, CDR2 SYGVKD. This CDR3 comprises 15 residues. The CDR3 reads CAISALASGANVLTF. In DNA form, the CDR3 reads TGTGCCATCAGTGCTTTAGCGAGTGGGGCCAACGTCCTGACTTTC.

J is TRBJ2-1 and V is TRBV6-4; D is unclear. CDR3 size: 16 residues. The V end was cut by 0 bases, the J end by 4 bases, with 13 bases between. The germline gives CDR1 MRHNA, CDR2 SNTAGT. In DNA form, the CDR3 reads TGTGCCAGCAGTGACTCGTATGTCGGGCGTTACAATGAGCAGTTCTTC. Translation gives CASSDSYVGRYNEQFF.